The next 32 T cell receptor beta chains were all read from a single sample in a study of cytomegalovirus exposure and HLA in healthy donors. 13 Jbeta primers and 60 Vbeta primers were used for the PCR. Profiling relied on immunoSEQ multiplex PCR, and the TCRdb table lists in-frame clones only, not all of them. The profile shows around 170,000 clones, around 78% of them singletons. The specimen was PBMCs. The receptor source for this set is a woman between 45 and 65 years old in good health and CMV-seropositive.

The CDR3 region is CAWSPRILRANEKLFF. The CDR3 nucleotides are TGTGCCTGGAGCCCACGTATACTGAGAGCTAATGAAAAACTGTTTTTT. V is TRBV30 and J is TRBJ1-4; D uncertain. Germline V gene data show CDR1 as GTSNPN and CDR2 as SVGIG (reference sequence). The CDR3 runs to 16 residues. Trimming took 3 bases from V and 3 from J, leaving 17 bases between them.

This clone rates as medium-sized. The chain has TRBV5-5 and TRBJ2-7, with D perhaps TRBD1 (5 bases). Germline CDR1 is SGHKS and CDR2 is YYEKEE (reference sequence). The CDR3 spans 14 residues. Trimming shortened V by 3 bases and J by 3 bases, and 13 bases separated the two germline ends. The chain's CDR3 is CASSSPRVGYEQYF. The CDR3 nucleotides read TGTGCCAGCAGCTCTCCCAGGGTGGGCTACGAGCAGTACTTC.

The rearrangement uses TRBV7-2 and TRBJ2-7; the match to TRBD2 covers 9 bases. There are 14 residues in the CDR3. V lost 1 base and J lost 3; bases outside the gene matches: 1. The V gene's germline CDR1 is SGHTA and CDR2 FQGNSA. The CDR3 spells CASSLDSGSYEQYF. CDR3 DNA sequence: TGTGCCAGCAGCTTAGATAGCGGGAGCTACGAGCAGTACTTC.

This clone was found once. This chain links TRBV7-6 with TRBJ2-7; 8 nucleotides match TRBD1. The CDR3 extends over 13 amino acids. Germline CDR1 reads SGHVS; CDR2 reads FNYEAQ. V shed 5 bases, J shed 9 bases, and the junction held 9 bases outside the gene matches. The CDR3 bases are TGTGCCAGCAGCACCGGACAGGGCGCTGTGCAGTACTTC. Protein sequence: CASSTGQGAVQYF.

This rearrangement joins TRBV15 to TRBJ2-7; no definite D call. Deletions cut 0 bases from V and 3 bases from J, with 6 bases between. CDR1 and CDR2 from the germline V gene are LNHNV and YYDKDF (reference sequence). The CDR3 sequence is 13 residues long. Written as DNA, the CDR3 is TGTGCCACCAGCAGAGACTCTTACTACGAGCAGTACTTC. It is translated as CATSRDSYYEQYF.

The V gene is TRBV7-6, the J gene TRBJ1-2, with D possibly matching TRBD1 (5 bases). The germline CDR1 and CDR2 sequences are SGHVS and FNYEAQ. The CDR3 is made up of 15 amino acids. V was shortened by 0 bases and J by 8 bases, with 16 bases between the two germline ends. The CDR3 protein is CASSLALTGGYGYTF. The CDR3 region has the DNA TGTGCCAGCAGCTTAGCGCTCACAGGAGGGTACGGCTACACCTTC.

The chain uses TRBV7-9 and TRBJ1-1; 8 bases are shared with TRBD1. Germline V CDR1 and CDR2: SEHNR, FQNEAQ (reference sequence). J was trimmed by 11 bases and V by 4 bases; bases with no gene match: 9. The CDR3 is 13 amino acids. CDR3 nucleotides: TGTGCCAGCAGCTCGGACAGGGCCACGGCCGCTTTCTTT. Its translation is CASSSDRATAAFF.

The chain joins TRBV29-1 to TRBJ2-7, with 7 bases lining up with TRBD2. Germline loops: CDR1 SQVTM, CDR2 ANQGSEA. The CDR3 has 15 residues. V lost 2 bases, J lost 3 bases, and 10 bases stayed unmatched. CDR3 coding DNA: TGCAGCGTTGAAAGGCGGCAGGGAGGGGACTACGAGCAGTACTTC. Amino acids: CSVERRQGGDYEQYF.

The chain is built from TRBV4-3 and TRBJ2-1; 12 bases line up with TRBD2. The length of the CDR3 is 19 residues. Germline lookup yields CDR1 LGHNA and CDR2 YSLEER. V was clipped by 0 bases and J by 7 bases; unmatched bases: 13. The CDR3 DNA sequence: TGCGCCAGCAGCCAAGATCCGGCCCGGCTAGCGGGAGGGTGGAATGAGCAGTTCTTC. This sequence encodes CASSQDPARLAGGWNEQFF.

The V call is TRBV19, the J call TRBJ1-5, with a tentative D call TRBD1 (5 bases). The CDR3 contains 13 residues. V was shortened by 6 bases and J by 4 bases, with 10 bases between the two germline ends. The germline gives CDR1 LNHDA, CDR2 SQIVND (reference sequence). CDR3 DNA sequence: TGTGCCAGTAGCGGGACTGCGAATCAGCCCCAGCATTTT. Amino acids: CASSGTANQPQHF.

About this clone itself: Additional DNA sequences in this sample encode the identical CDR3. CDR3 sequence reads: CASSPQGDGYTF. In nucleotides, the CDR3 is TGTGCCAGCTCACCACAGGGGGACGGCTACACCTTC. The V and J genes are TRBV18 and TRBJ1-2; TRBD1 might be the D (6 bases). This CDR3 has 12 residues. Germline V CDR1 and CDR2: KGHSH, LQKENI. The ends were cut back, 1 base at V and 8 bases at J, with 8 bases in the middle. Filled out from reference TRBV18 and TRBJ1-2, the complete variable domain reads NAGVMQNPRHLVRRRGQEARLRCSPMKGHSHVYWYRQLPEEGLKFMVYLQKENIIDESGMPKERFSAEFPKEGPSILRIQQVVRGDSAAYFCASSPQGDGYTFGSGTRLTVV.

The CDR3 sequence is CASSYPVGGDYGYTF. In DNA form, the CDR3 reads TGTGCCAGCAGTTACCCCGTGGGCGGGGACTATGGCTACACCTTC. The gene calls are TRBV6-6 and TRBJ1-2; D ambiguous. Trimming left V 2 bases short and J 3 bases short, with 13 bases between. The CDR3 has 15 residues. Germline CDR1 MNHNY, CDR2 SVGAGI (reference sequence).

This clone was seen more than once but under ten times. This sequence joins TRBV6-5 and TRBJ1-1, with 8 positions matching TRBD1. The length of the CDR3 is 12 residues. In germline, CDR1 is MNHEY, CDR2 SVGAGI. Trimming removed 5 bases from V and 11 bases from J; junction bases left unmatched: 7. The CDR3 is CASSTGGEEAFF. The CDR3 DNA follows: TGTGCCAGCAGTACAGGGGGAGAAGAGGCTTTCTTT.

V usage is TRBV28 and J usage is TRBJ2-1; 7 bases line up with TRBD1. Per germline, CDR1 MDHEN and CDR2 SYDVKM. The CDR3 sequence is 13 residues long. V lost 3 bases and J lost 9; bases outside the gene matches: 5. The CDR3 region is CASSFEGGSEQFF. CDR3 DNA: TGTGCCAGCAGTTTTGAAGGGGGCAGTGAGCAGTTCTTC.

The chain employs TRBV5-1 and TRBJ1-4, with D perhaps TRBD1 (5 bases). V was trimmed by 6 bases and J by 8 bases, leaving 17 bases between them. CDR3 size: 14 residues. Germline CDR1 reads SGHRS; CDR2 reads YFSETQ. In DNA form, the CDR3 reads TGCGCCAGCATTATATCCGGGGGTAAGGAAAAACTGTTTTTT. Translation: CASIISGGKEKLFF. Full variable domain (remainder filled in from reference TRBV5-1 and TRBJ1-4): KAGVTQTPRYLIKTRGQQVTLSCSPISGHRSVSWYQQTPGQGLQFLFEYFSETQRNKGNFPGRFSGRQFSNSRSEMNVSTLELGDSALYLCASIISGGKEKLFFGSGTQLSVL.

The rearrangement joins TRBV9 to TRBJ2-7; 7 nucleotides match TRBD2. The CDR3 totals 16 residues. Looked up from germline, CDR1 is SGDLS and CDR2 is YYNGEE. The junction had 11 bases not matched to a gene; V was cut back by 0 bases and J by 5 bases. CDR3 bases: TGTGCCAGCAGCGTAGAGATTGGTAGCGGGCTGAACGAGCAGTACTTC. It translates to CASSVEIGSGLNEQYF.

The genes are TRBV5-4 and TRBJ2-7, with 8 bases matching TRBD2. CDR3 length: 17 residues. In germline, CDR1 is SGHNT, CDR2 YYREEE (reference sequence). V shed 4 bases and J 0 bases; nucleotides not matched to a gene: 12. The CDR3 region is CASSRRREGGPSYEQYF. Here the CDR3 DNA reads TGTGCCAGCAGCCGACGCCGGGAGGGGGGTCCCTCCTACGAGCAGTACTTC.

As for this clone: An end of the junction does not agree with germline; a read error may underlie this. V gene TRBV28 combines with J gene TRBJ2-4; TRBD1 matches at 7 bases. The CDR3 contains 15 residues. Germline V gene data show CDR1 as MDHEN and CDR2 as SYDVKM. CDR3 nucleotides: TGTGCCAGCAGTTTGCAGGGGGACCTCAAAAACAGTCAGTACTTC. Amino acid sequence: CASSLQGDLKNSQYF.

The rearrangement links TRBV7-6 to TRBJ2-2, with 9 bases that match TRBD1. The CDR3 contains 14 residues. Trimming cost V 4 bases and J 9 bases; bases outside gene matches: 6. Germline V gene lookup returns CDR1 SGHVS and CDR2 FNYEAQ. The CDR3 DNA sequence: TGTGCCAGCAGCTCGGGACAGGGAGGTCGGGAGCTGTTTTTT. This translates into CASSSGQGGRELFF.

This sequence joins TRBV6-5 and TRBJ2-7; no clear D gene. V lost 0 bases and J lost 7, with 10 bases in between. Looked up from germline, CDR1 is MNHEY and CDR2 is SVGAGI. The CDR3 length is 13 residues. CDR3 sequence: CASSYSSIGEQYF. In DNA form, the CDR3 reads TGTGCCAGCAGTTACTCGTCTATCGGGGAGCAGTACTTC.

The CDR3 spells CASSLGTGPHEQYF. CDR3 DNA sequence: TGTGCCAGCAGCTTAGGGACAGGGCCCCACGAGCAGTACTTC. This chain uses TRBV7-3 with TRBJ2-7; 9 bases are shared with TRBD1. Germline V gene data show CDR1 as SGHTA and CDR2 as FQGTGA. The CDR3 covers 14 residues. J gave up 5 bases and V 2 bases, and 4 bases lay outside the gene matches.

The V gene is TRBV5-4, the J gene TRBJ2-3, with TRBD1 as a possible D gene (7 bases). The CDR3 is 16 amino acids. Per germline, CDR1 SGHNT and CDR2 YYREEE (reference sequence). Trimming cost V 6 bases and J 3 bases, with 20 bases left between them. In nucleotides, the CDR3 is TGTGCCAGCACCTGCGGGACAGCGGTAGCTACAGATACGCAGTATTTT. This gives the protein CASTCGTAVATDTQYF.

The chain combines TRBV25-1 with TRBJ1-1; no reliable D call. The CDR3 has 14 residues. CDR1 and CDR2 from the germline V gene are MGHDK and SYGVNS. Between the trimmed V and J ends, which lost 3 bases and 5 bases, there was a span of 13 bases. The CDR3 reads CASSDLEFGTEAFF. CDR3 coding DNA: TGTGCCAGCAGTGACTTGGAGTTTGGGACTGAAGCTTTCTTT.

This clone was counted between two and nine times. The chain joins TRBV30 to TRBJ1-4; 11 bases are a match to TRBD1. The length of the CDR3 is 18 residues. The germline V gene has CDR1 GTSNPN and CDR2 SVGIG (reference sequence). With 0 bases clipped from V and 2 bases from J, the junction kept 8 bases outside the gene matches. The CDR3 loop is CAWSVGIGDRGTNEKLFF. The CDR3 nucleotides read TGTGCCTGGAGTGTCGGTATCGGGGACAGGGGGACTAATGAAAAACTGTTTTTT.

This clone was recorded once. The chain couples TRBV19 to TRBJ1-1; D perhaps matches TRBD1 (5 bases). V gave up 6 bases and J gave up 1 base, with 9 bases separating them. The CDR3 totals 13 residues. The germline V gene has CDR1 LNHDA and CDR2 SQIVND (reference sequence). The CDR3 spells CASRGGRNTEAFF. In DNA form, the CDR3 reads TGTGCCAGTAGGGGGGGTCGGAACACTGAAGCTTTCTTT. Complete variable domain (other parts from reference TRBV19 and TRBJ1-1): DGGITQSPKYLFRKEGQNVTLSCEQNLNHDAMYWYRQDPGQGLRLIYYSQIVNDFQKGDIAEGYSVSREKKESFPLTVTSAQKNPTAFYLCASRGGRNTEAFFGQGTRLTVV.

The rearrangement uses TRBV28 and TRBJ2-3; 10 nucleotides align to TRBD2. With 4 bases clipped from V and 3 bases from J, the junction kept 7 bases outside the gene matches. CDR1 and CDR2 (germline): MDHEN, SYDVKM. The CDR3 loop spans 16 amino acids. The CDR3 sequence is CASSYSSGSSTDTQYF. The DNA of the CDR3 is TGTGCCAGCAGTTATTCTAGCGGGAGCTCAACAGATACGCAGTATTTT.

CDR3 in DNA: TGTGCCAGCAGTTGGACAGGGGTCAACACTGAAGCTTTCTTT. Encoded protein: CASSWTGVNTEAFF. The chain employs TRBV6-1 and TRBJ1-1, with 9 bases fitting TRBD1. The CDR3 spans 14 residues. Unmatched junction bases numbered 3, after V lost 5 bases and J lost 2 bases. CDR1 is MNHNS and CDR2 is SASEGT in the germline V gene.

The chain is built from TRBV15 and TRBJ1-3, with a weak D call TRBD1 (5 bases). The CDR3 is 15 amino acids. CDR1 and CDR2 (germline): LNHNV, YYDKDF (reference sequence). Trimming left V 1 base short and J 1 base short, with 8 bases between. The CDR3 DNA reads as TGTGCCACCAGCAGAGCCGCAGGGTCTGGAAACACCATATATTTT. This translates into CATSRAAGSGNTIYF. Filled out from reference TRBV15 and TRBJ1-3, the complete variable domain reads DAMVIQNPRYQVTQFGKPVTLSCSQTLNHNVMYWYQQKSSQAPKLLFHYYDKDFNNEADTPDNFQSRRPNTSFCFLDIRSPGLGDTAMYLCATSRAAGSGNTIYFGEGSWLTVV.

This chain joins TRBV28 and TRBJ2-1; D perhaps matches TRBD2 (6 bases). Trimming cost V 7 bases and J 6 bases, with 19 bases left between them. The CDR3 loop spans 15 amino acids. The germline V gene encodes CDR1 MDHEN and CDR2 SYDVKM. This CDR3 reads CASIHRATSINEQFF. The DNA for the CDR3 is TGTGCCAGCATCCACCGGGCGACTAGTATCAATGAGCAGTTCTTC.

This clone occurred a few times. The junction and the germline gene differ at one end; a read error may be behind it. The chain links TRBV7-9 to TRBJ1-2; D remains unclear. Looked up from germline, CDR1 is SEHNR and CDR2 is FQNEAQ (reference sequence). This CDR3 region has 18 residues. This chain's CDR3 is CSSSSSSPSRGTNYGYTF. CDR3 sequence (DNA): TGTTCCAGCAGCTCCTCATCCCCATCCCGAGGGACTAACTATGGCTACACCTTC.

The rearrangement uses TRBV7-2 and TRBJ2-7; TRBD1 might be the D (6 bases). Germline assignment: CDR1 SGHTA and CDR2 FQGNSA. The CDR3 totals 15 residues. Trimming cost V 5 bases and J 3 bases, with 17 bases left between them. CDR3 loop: CASSLSTGTYYEQYF. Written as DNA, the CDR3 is TGTGCCAGCAGCCTATCGACAGGAACCTACTACGAGCAGTACTTC.

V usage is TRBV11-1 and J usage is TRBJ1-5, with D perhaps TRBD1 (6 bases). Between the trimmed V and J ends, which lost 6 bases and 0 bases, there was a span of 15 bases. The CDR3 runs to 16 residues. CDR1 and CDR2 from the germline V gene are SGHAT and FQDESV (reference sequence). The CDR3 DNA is TGTGCCAGCAGTGCCGGACAGAATAATAGCAATCAGCCCCAGCATTTT. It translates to CASSAGQNNSNQPQHF.